One TCR beta chain is described in this entry. The specificity of this receptor is unknown. Base quality data are lacking; no much larger clone is found one base away. The data were obtained in a study of T cell changes during pregnancy in multiple sclerosis (dated by TCRdb to between 2019 and 2020). In terms of the full investigation: In women with multiple sclerosis, the researchers looked at how the T cell repertoire shifted as pregnancy progressed.

The V end loses 4 bases and the J end loses 4 bases, and a stretch of 16 bases separates them. The germline V gene (reference sequence) gives CDR1 as LNHNV and CDR2 as YYDKDF. The cysteine opens and the phenylalanine closes a CDR3 of 15 amino acids. Only the CDR3 part of the read is kept: 45 bases, read in frame from the first base. Library construction relied on the immunoSEQ multiplex PCR assay. TCRdb mirrors the immuneACCESS table, restricted to in-frame sequences. Some clones are absent from its copies; in checked studies, under half trace to an unresolved V gene, and the reason for the others is unknown. In all, the sample holds around 68,000 clones, and around 92% of those were seen once. Of the sample, roughly 2% falls within the top ten clones.

The receptor comes from a female donor in good health, enrolled as a control in a pregnancy study. Rearrangement joined TRBV15 to TRBJ1-2; the D gene is unclear. The source was peripheral blood, collected in the third trimester of pregnancy. The CDR3 amino acid sequence is: CATSTGGLGSYGYTF. The DNA sequence is given as TGTGCCACCAGCACGGGAGGGTTGGGGTCCTATGGCTACACCTTC.